This T cell receptor (beta chain) came from a study of cytomegalovirus exposure and HLA in healthy donors. Remarks on this clone: Its antigen is undetermined.

When sampled, the donors appeared nominally healthy, though they likely had unrecorded immune exposures. This PCR relied on a set of 60 Vbeta primers and 13 Jbeta primers. Method: immunoSEQ multiplex PCR; TCRdb's copy keeps in-frame clones and lacks some. The table shows roughly 190,000 clones, with 79% occurring only once. Overall study findings and caveats: Both high specificity and high sensitivity reportedly marked the classifier's diagnosis of cytomegalovirus status. Certain sequence variants were highly shared and formed a cluster, and this cluster was likely a sequencing artifact.

The germline V gene has CDR1 ENHRY and CDR2 SYGVKD. Trimming cost V 3 bases and J 0 bases, with 9 bases left between them. The CDR3 runs 15 residues. Sequenced material: PBMCs. This TCR was recovered from a woman aged 45 to 65 in good health and CMV-seronegative. The chain recombines TRBV10-3 with TRBJ2-1, with D possibly matching TRBD2 (5 bases). CDR3 nucleotides: TGTGCCATCAGTGAAGCGGCTGGCTCCTACAATGAGCAGTTCTTC. Translation: CAISEAAGSYNEQFF.